The sequence of this TCR beta chain was determined in a study of persistence of HIV-infected CD4 T cells. The wider study: Antigen stimulation activated a lower proportion of cells, more of them memory, than anti-CD3/anti-CD28 stimulation. General study findings and limits: TCR oligoclonality correlated with proviral oligoclonality in the same sorted populations.

This nonspecific control used anti-CD3/anti-CD28 bead stimulation of CD4+ T cells. Responding CD4+ T cells were sorted by upregulation of both CD40 ligand and CD69. Inclusion required CMV-positive serology and CD4+ counts above 400 cells/uL. Regarding this clone: Its antigen remains unknown.

The CDR3 is 14 amino acids. J was trimmed by 7 bases and V by 4 bases; bases with no gene match: 6. CDR1 is MRHNA, CDR2 SNTAGT, per germline. The libraries were made with immunoSEQ version 4 in survey mode. TCRdb's copy holds only in-frame clones and misses some; the assay was immunoSEQ multiplex PCR. The table has some 45,000 clones, 88% seen once. Material: CD4+ T cells sorted from PBMCs after roughly 20-hour stimulation, obtained from a patient who received antiretroviral therapy. V gene TRBV6-4 combines with J gene TRBJ2-1, with 8 bases aligning to TRBD2. This clonotype was obtained from an adult woman with HIV who was CMV-seropositive. CDR3 nucleotide sequence: TGTGCCAGCAGTGTAGTCGGGGGGGCTAATGAGCAGTTCTTC. Translation gives CASSVVGGANEQFF.